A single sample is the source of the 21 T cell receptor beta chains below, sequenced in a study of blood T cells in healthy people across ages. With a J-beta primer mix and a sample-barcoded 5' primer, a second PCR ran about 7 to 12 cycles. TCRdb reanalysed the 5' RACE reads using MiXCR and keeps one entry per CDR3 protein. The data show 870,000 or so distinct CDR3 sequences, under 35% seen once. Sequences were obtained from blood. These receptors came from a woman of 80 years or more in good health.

CDR3 coding DNA: TGCAGTGCAGCGGGACAGGACTCTGGGGCCAACGTCCTGACTTTC. The encoded protein is CSAAGQDSGANVLTF. V and J are TRBV20-1 and TRBJ2-6; TRBD1 is a possible D gene (8 bases). The germline V gene has CDR1 DFQATT and CDR2 SNEGSKA (reference sequence). There are 15 residues in the CDR3. Trimming shortened V by 6 bases and J by 0 bases, and 12 bases separated the two germline ends.

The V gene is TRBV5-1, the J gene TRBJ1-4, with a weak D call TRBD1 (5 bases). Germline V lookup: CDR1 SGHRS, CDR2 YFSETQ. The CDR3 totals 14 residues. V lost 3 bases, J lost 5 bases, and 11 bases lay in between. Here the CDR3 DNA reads TGCGCCAGCAGCTACAGGAGCTCAAATGAAAAACTGTTTTTT. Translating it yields CASSYRSSNEKLFF.

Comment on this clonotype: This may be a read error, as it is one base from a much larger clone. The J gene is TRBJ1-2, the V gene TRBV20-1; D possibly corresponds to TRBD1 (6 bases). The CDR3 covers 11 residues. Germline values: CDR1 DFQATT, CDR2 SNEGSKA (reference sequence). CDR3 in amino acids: CRLPGVDGYTF. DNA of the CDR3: TGCAGACTTCCAGGGGTGGATGGCTACACCTTC.

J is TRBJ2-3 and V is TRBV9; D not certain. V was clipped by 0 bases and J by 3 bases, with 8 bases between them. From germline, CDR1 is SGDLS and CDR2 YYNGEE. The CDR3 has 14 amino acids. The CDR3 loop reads CASSVVHYTDTQYF. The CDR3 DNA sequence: TGTGCCAGCAGCGTAGTCCACTATACAGATACGCAGTATTTT. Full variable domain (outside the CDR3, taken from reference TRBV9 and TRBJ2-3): DSGVTQTPKHLITATGQRVTLRCSPRSGDLSVYWYQQSLDQGLQFLIQYYNGEERAKGNILERFSAQQFPDLHSELNLSSLELGDSALYFCASSVVHYTDTQYFGPGTRLTVL.

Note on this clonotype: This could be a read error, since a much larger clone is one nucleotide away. CDR3 sequence: CSAREPAGPTDTQYF. In nucleotides, the CDR3 is TGCAGTGCTAGAGAGCCAGCAGGGCCCACAGATACGCAGTATTTT. The J gene is TRBJ2-3, the V gene TRBV20-1, with TRBD1 as a possible D gene (5 bases). Germline V gene sequence: CDR1 DFQATT, CDR2 SNEGSKA (reference sequence). The V gene lost 0 bases and the J gene lost 2 bases, with 12 bases spanning the gap. This CDR3 is 15 amino acids long.

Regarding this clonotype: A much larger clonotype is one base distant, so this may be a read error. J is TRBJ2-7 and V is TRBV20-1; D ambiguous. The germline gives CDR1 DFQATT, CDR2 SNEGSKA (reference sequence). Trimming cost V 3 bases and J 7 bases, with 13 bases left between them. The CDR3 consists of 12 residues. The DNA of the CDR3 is TGCAGTGCTAGGATGGATTACAATGAGCAGTACTTC. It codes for CSARMDYNEQYF.

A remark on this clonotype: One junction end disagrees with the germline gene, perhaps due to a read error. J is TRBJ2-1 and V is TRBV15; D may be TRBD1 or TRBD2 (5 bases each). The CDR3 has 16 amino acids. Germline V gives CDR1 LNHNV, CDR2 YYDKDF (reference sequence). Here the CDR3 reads CATSREGRGPYNERFF. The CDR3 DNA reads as TGTGCCACCAGCAGAGAGGGAAGGGGACCTTACAATGAGCGGTTCTTC.

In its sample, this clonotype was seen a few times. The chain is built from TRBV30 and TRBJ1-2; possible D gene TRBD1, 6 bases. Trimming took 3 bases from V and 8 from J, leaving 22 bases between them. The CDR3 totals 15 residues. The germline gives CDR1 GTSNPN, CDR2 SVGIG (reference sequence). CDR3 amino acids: CAWSPRSGGAGGYTF. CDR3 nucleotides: TGTGCCTGGAGCCCCCGGAGTGGGGGGGCGGGCGGCTACACCTTC. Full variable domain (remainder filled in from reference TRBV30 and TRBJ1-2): SQTIHQWPATLVQPVGSPLSLECTVEGTSNPNLYWYRQAAGRGLQLLFYSVGIGQISSEVPQNLSASRPQDRQFILSSKKLLLSDSGFYLCAWSPRSGGAGGYTFGSGTRLTVV.

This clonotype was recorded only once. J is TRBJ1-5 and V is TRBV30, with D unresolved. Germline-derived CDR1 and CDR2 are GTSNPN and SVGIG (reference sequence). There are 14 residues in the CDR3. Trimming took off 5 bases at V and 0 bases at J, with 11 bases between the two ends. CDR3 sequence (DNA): TGTGCCTGGGCGACACTGTTTAGCAATCAGCCCCAGCATTTT. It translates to CAWATLFSNQPQHF.

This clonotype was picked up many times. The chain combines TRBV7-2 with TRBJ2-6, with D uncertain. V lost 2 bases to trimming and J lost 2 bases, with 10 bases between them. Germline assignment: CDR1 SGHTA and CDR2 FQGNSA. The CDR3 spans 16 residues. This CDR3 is CASSLRNLAGANVLTF. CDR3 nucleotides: TGTGCCAGCAGCTTAAGGAACCTGGCTGGGGCCAACGTCCTGACTTTC.

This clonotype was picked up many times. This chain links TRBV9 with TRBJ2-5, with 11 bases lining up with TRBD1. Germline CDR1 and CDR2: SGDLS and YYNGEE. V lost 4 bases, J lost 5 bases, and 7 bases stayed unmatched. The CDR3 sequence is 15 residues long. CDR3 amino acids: CASSRGDRGVETQYF. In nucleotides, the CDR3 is TGTGCCAGCAGCCGGGGGGACAGGGGGGTTGAGACCCAGTACTTC.

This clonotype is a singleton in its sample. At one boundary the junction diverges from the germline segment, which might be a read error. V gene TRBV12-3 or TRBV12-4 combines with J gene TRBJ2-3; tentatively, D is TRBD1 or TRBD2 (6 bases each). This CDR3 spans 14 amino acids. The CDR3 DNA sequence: TGTGCCAGCACCTTAGGAGGGGGAGCAGATGCGCAGTATTTT. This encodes CASTLGGGADAQYF.

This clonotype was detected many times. CDR3 in amino acids: CASSQYSEQFF. The CDR3 nucleotides read TGTGCCAGCAGTCAATATAGTGAGCAGTTCTTC. The chain carries TRBV6-2 or TRBV6-3 and TRBJ2-1; no reliable D call. The germline gives CDR1 MNHEY, CDR2 SVGEGT. The CDR3 is 11 amino acids. V was shortened by 5 bases and J by 9 bases, with 8 bases between the two germline ends.

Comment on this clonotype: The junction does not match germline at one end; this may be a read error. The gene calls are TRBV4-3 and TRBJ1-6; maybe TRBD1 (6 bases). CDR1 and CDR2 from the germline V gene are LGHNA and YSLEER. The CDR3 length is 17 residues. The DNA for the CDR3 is TGCGCCGGCAGCCAAGATACGCAGCCCTTGCAGGGGTCACCCCTCCACTTT. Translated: CAGSQDTQPLQGSPLHF.

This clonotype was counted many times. The DNA for the CDR3 is TGTGCCAGCAGCGCCGGGACAGGGAACAGTTACGAGCAGTACTTC. Translation gives CASSAGTGNSYEQYF. The chain carries TRBV5-4 and TRBJ2-7; 9 nucleotides match TRBD1. Losses at the gene ends were 4 bases for V and 4 bases for J; bases not matched to a gene: 9. The CDR3 length is 15 residues. CDR1 is SGHNT, CDR2 YYREEE, per germline (reference sequence).

CDR3 sequence reads: CASSASFLRTDTQYF. The CDR3 nucleotides are TGTGCCAGCTCAGCGAGTTTCCTCCGCACAGATACGCAGTATTTT. The V call is TRBV18, the J call TRBJ2-3; D call uncertain. Trimming pared 5 bases from V and 1 base from J, leaving 13 bases between. Germline values: CDR1 KGHSH, CDR2 LQKENI. CDR3 size: 15 residues. Drawing the rest from reference TRBV18 and TRBJ2-3, the complete variable domain is NAGVMQNPRHLVRRRGQEARLRCSPMKGHSHVYWYRQLPEEGLKFMVYLQKENIIDESGMPKERFSAEFPKEGPSILRIQQVVRGDSAAYFCASSASFLRTDTQYFGPGTRLTVL.

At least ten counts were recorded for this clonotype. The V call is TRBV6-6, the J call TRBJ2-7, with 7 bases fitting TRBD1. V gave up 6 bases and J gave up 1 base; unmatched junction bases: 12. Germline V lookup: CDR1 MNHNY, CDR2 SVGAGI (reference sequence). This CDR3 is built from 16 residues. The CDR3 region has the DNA TGTGCCAGCAGCCCCCGGGACAGTAGAATTTCCTACGAGCAGTACTTC. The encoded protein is CASSPRDSRISYEQYF.

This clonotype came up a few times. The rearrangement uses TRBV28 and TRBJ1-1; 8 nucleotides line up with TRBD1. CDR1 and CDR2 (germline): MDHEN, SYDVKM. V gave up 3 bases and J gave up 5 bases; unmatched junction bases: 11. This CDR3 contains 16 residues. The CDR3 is CASSLSGYDRGTEAFF. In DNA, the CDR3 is TGTGCCAGCAGTTTGTCGGGGTACGACAGGGGTACTGAAGCTTTCTTT.

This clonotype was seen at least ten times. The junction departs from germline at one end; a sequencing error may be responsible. The CDR3 DNA follows: TGTGCCAGCAGCCCTGACGGTGTGCAGGGAGAGGCCCAGTACTTC. This codes for CASSPDGVQGEAQYF. The chain is built from TRBV7-9 and TRBJ2-5; possibly TRBD1 or TRBD2 for D (5 bases each). The germline V gene has CDR1 SEHNR and CDR2 FQNEAQ (reference sequence). This CDR3 region has 15 residues. Complete variable domain (other parts from reference TRBV7-9 and TRBJ2-5): DTGVSQNPRHKITKRGQNVTFRCDPISEHNRLYWYRQTLGQGPEFLTYFQNEAQLEKSRLLSDRFSAERPKGSFSTLEIQRTEQGDSAMYLCASSPDGVQGEAQYFGPGTRLLVL.

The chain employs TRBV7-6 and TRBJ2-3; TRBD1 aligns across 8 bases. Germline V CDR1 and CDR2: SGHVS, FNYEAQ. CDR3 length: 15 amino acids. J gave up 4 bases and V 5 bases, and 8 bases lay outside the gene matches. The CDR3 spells CASSDRQGNADTQYF. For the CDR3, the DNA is TGTGCCAGCAGCGATAGACAGGGGAACGCAGATACGCAGTATTTT.

The CDR3 nucleotides read TGTGCCAGCAGCCGAACGCCGACAGGGGGCACTGAAGCTTTCTTT. This gives the protein CASSRTPTGGTEAFF. The chain carries TRBV7-9 and TRBJ1-1, with TRBD1 matching over 9 bases. CDR3 length: 15 amino acids. Germline CDR1 reads SEHNR; CDR2 reads FQNEAQ (reference sequence). The V gene end was trimmed by 5 bases and the J gene end by 4 bases; junction bases not matched to a gene: 8.